This TCR beta chain was recovered during a study of blood T cell repertoires in COVID-19. Study background: The samples span acute and convalescent COVID-19 from the United States, Italy and Spain. Sources were T cells, B-cell-depleted T cells, or PBMCs; the material itself was cDNA or gDNA.

Source study methods: Amplification with reference gene primers provided the estimates of nucleated cell counts. Profiling relied on immunoSEQ multiplex PCR, and the TCRdb table lists in-frame clones only, not all of them. V and J calls and clone size are copied from that table; D and trimming were computed from the DNA. The repertoire consists of 20,000 to 25,000 clones, with 70% to 90% occurring once and the leading ten covering roughly 3.8%. V lost 1 base and J 5 bases, leaving 6 bases between the germline ends. Per the germline V gene, CDR1 is SEHNR and CDR2 is FQNEAQ (reference sequence). The CDR3 has 12 amino acids.

This clonotype was sampled from a man aged 50-59 years with active COVID-19. Sequenced sample: peripheral blood. The V and J genes are TRBV7-9 and TRBJ2-7; no clear D gene. CDR3 DNA sequence: TGTGCCAGCAGCTTAGGACTCCACGAGCAGTACTTC. This encodes CASSLGLHEQYF.